One sample yielded the 31 T cell receptor beta chains listed below, sequenced in a study of cytomegalovirus exposure and HLA in healthy donors. Both 60 Vbeta primers and 13 Jbeta primers went into the PCR. Profiling relied on immunoSEQ multiplex PCR, and the TCRdb table lists in-frame clones only, not all of them. In the table there are around 130,000 clones, 80% of which are singletons. The source material was PBMCs. These receptors all come from a man in his thirties or forties in good health and CMV-seronegative.

The rearrangement uses TRBV5-6 and TRBJ2-3; D is uncertain. The length of the CDR3 is 14 residues. The ends were cut back, 3 bases at V and 0 bases at J, with 8 bases in the middle. The germline gives CDR1 SGHDT, CDR2 YYEEEE. The CDR3 region is CASSSGSSTDTQYF. The DNA for the CDR3 is TGTGCCAGCAGCTCAGGTTCTAGCACAGATACGCAGTATTTT.

This chain links TRBV18 with TRBJ1-2; 12 positions agree with TRBD1. Germline-derived CDR1 and CDR2 are KGHSH and LQKENI. V was pared by 5 bases and J by 7 bases, with 11 bases of the junction left unmatched. This CDR3 has 16 amino acids. The CDR3 nucleotides read TGTGCCAGCTCAGTGGGACAGGGGGCCCACTTGGCTGGCTACACCTTC. This gives the protein CASSVGQGAHLAGYTF.

This clone occurred a few times. The CDR3 DNA reads as TGTGCCATCAGTGAGGGCAGGGGTGGCAATCAGCCCCAGCATTTT. Translation: CAISEGRGGNQPQHF. This chain links TRBV10-3 with TRBJ1-5; a weak D match, TRBD1 (6 bases). Germline values: CDR1 ENHRY, CDR2 SYGVKD. Trimming cost V 2 bases and J 2 bases, with 10 bases left between them. The CDR3 consists of 15 residues.

CDR3 DNA: TGCGCCAGCAGCTGGGCAGGCGGGGGCTACACCTTC. It encodes CASSWAGGGYTF. The chain links TRBV5-1 to TRBJ1-2; D gene unclear. Trimming removed 3 bases at V and 8 bases at J, with 11 bases between. This CDR3 comprises 12 residues. Germline CDR1 SGHRS, CDR2 YFSETQ.

The rearrangement links TRBV30 to TRBJ1-1; 7 nucleotides match TRBD1. CDR1 is GTSNPN and CDR2 is SVGIG in the germline V gene (reference sequence). This CDR3 spans 17 amino acids. The V segment lost 0 bases and the J segment 8 bases; nucleotides outside the gene matches: 18. CDR3 region: CAWSVWFSRDSGDEAFF. In DNA form, the CDR3 reads TGTGCCTGGAGTGTATGGTTTTCCCGGGACAGTGGGGACGAAGCTTTCTTT.

The chain employs TRBV9 and TRBJ2-6; 9 nucleotides agree with TRBD2. This CDR3 contains 19 residues. Germline V gene data show CDR1 as SGDLS and CDR2 as YYNGEE. With V trimmed by 2 bases and J by 4 bases, 13 bases remained unmatched. CDR3 DNA: TGTGCCAGCAGCGTTAAGCGGGGGGAGGGGACTTCGGGGGCCAACGTCCTGACTTTC. This encodes CASSVKRGEGTSGANVLTF.

V gene TRBV29-1 combines with J gene TRBJ2-3; 8 bases fit TRBD2. Germline CDR1 reads SQVTM; CDR2 reads ANQGSEA. With 0 bases clipped from V and 5 bases from J, the junction kept 13 bases outside the gene matches. CDR3 length: 17 amino acids. CDR3 residues: CSVEDRAGGTAGDTQYF. The CDR3 nucleotides read TGCAGCGTTGAAGATCGTGCGGGAGGTACGGCGGGAGATACGCAGTATTTT.

The chain uses TRBV5-4 and TRBJ2-3; D is possibly TRBD1 (5 bases). Per germline, CDR1 SGHNT and CDR2 YYREEE (reference sequence). This CDR3 contains 14 residues. Trimming took 3 bases from V and 0 from J, leaving 8 bases between them. The CDR3 bases are TGTGCCAGCAGCTCGAAGGGGAGCACAGATACGCAGTATTTT. Translating it yields CASSSKGSTDTQYF. The variable domain in full, with the rest retrieved from reference TRBV5-4 and TRBJ2-3, is ETGVTQSPTHLIKTRGQQVTLRCSSQSGHNTVSWYQQALGQGPQFIFQYYREEENGRGNFPPRFSGLQFPNYSSELNVNALELDDSALYLCASSSKGSTDTQYFGPGTRLTVL.

The chain joins TRBV2 to TRBJ1-5; 9 bases fit TRBD1. The junction had 10 bases not matched to a gene; V was cut back by 7 bases and J by 3 bases. Germline lookup yields CDR1 SNHLY and CDR2 FYNNEI. This CDR3 is built from 16 residues. The CDR3 reads CASTEVGQGFNQPQHF. Here the CDR3 DNA reads TGTGCCAGCACCGAAGTGGGACAGGGCTTCAATCAGCCCCAGCATTTT.

This clone was picked up a small number of times. The chain combines TRBV4-3 with TRBJ1-6; 7 bases match TRBD1. J lost 10 bases, V lost 1 base, and 4 bases had no gene match. Germline CDR1 is LGHNA and CDR2 is YSLEER. The CDR3 has 14 residues. This chain's CDR3 is CASSQGQGQSPLHF. The CDR3 nucleotides read TGCGCCAGCAGCCAAGGACAGGGCCAATCACCCCTCCACTTT.

The chain couples TRBV15 to TRBJ2-7; 11 bases agree with TRBD2. The trim removed 0 bases at V and 2 bases at J, leaving 6 bases unmatched. Germline values: CDR1 LNHNV, CDR2 YYDKDF (reference sequence). This CDR3 is built from 17 residues. CDR3 residues: CATSRDHQLAGAYEQYF. CDR3 in DNA: TGTGCCACCAGCAGAGATCACCAACTAGCGGGAGCCTACGAGCAGTACTTC.

J is TRBJ1-5 and V is TRBV7-4, with 7 bases lining up with TRBD1. The CDR3 extends over 18 amino acids. V shed 3 bases and J 2 bases; nucleotides not matched to a gene: 13. CDR1 and CDR2 from the germline V gene are SGHVT and SQSDAQ. Here the CDR3 reads CASSFLPARQGGNQPQHF. In nucleotides, the CDR3 is TGTGCCAGCAGCTTTCTCCCGGCCAGACAGGGCGGCAATCAGCCCCAGCATTTT.

The genes are TRBV7-9 and TRBJ1-1, with 7 bases aligning to TRBD1. The germline gives CDR1 SEHNR, CDR2 FQNEAQ (reference sequence). This CDR3 spans 13 amino acids. The V gene end was trimmed by 5 bases and the J gene end by 2 bases; junction bases not matched to a gene: 2. CDR3 in amino acids: CASSGQENTEAFF. The CDR3 DNA sequence: TGTGCCAGCAGCGGACAGGAAAACACTGAAGCTTTCTTT.

V is TRBV21-1 and J is TRBJ1-1; TRBD1, the table's D call, was not compared with the DNA. TRBV21-1 is shown as a pseudogene. The CDR3 extends over 15 amino acids. CDR3 nucleotides: TGTGCCAGCAGCACCCGGACAGTTCGAAACACTGAAGCTTTCTTT. Translating it yields CASSTRTVRNTEAFF.

The chain carries TRBV29-1 and TRBJ2-7; 8 bases match TRBD2. The CDR3 runs to 13 residues. Germline V lookup: CDR1 SQVTM, CDR2 ANQGSEA. V gave up 4 bases and J gave up 4 bases; unmatched junction bases: 6. CDR3 nucleotide sequence: TGCAGCGTTGCGGGCCTAGCGGGTTACGAGCAGTACTTC. Its protein is CSVAGLAGYEQYF.

This chain uses TRBV6-1 with TRBJ2-3; TRBD2 matches 7 bases. The CDR3 has 16 residues. Losses at the gene ends were 0 bases for V and 1 base for J; bases not matched to a gene: 4. CDR1 and CDR2 (germline): MNHNS, SASEGT. In DNA form, the CDR3 reads TGTGCCAGCAGTGAAGCGAGGGACTATCGCACAGATACGCAGTATTTT. Amino acid sequence: CASSEARDYRTDTQYF.

This clone was picked up a small number of times. The gene calls are TRBV19 and TRBJ2-2; possible D gene TRBD1, 6 bases. There are 14 residues in the CDR3. CDR1 is LNHDA, CDR2 SQIVND, per germline (reference sequence). V shed 5 bases and J shed 4 bases, with 11 bases lying between them. This CDR3 reads CASSVDRPTGELFF. CDR3 DNA: TGTGCCAGTAGTGTCGACAGGCCCACCGGGGAGCTGTTTTTT.

This chain links TRBV5-1 with TRBJ1-2; TRBD1 matches 9 bases. CDR3 length equals 17 residues. With V trimmed by 4 bases and J by 1 base, 11 bases remained unmatched. Germline CDR1 and CDR2: SGHRS and YFSETQ. The CDR3 sequence: CASSHGQGTGVNYGYTF. The CDR3 DNA reads as TGCGCCAGCAGCCACGGACAGGGGACGGGGGTTAACTATGGCTACACCTTC.

The chain joins TRBV4-2 to TRBJ2-7, with 10 positions matching TRBD1. Germline V gene data show CDR1 as LGHNA and CDR2 as YNFKEQ. With V trimmed by 3 bases and J by 6 bases, 8 bases remained unmatched. The CDR3 has 15 residues. The CDR3 here is CASSHRDRGRSEQYF. CDR3 DNA sequence: TGTGCCAGCAGCCACCGGGACAGGGGTAGGAGCGAGCAGTACTTC.

The rearrangement links TRBV10-2 to TRBJ2-3; tentatively, D is TRBD1 (6 bases). This CDR3 has 12 residues. The germline gives CDR1 WSHSY, CDR2 SAAADI. The V and J ends lost 10 bases and 0 bases respectively, with 8 bases between them. The CDR3 coding sequence is TGCGCCATGGGGGCCAGCACAGATACGCAGTATTTT. The encoded protein is CAMGASTDTQYF.

V is TRBV6-5 and J is TRBJ2-1, with TRBD2 identical over 8 bases. Trimming cost V 4 bases and J 2 bases; bases outside gene matches: 7. CDR1 is MNHEY, CDR2 SVGAGI, per germline. CDR3 length: 16 amino acids. CDR3 loop: CASSLGSGAPYNEQFF. In nucleotides, the CDR3 is TGTGCCAGCAGTTTAGGTAGCGGGGCCCCCTACAATGAGCAGTTCTTC.

The rearrangement links TRBV28 to TRBJ1-5; D remains ambiguous. The CDR3 is 12 amino acids. CDR1 and CDR2 from the germline V gene are MDHEN and SYDVKM. Trimming removed 4 bases from V and 5 bases from J, with 6 bases in between. Here the CDR3 DNA reads TGTGCCAGCAGTTACATTGATCAGCCCCAGCATTTT. It yields the protein CASSYIDQPQHF.

The rearrangement joins TRBV10-2 to TRBJ1-5, with unresolved D. Between the trimmed V and J ends, which lost 5 bases and 0 bases, there was a span of 8 bases. From germline, CDR1 is WSHSY and CDR2 SAAADI. This CDR3 comprises 14 residues. In nucleotides, the CDR3 is TGCGCCAGCAGTCCCAAAAATAGCAATCAGCCCCAGCATTTT. Translation gives CASSPKNSNQPQHF.

The chain recombines TRBV5-1 with TRBJ2-1; D is perhaps TRBD2 (5 bases). The germline CDR1 and CDR2 sequences are SGHRS and YFSETQ. Trimming took 5 bases from V and 8 from J, leaving 17 bases between them. The CDR3 contains 14 residues. This chain's CDR3 is CASRPVSGMDEQFF. CDR3 DNA: TGCGCCAGCAGGCCGGTGTCCGGGATGGATGAGCAGTTCTTC.

The chain couples TRBV6-5 to TRBJ2-7; 8 nucleotides line up with TRBD1. The CDR3 extends over 14 amino acids. Germline CDR1 and CDR2: MNHEY and SVGAGI. J lost 2 bases, V lost 2 bases, and 2 bases had no gene match. CDR3 sequence reads: CASSYGTGPYEQYF. The CDR3 coding sequence is TGTGCCAGCAGTTACGGGACAGGTCCCTACGAGCAGTACTTC.

This clone was observed a handful of times. The chain is built from TRBV5-1 and TRBJ2-3; D might be TRBD2 (5 bases). The V end was cut by 2 bases, the J end by 4 bases, with 20 bases between. The CDR3 loop spans 17 amino acids. CDR1 and CDR2 (germline): SGHRS, YFSETQ. The CDR3 DNA reads TGCGCCAGCAGCTTAAGTAGCGTTCCAGTCCTCCCAGATACGCAGTATTTT. Amino acids: CASSLSSVPVLPDTQYF.

V and J are TRBV29-1 and TRBJ1-1, with a tentative D call TRBD1 (6 bases). There are 13 residues in the CDR3. CDR1 is SQVTM, CDR2 ANQGSEA, per germline. V gave up 7 bases and J gave up 4 bases, with 16 bases separating them. CDR3 bases: TGCAGCGGTGAGGGGGGAAGTATCACTGAAGCTTTCTTT. It yields the protein CSGEGGSITEAFF.

This clone was picked up one time. V usage is TRBV9 and J usage is TRBJ2-1; 7 bases line up with TRBD1. The trim removed 6 bases at V and 0 bases at J, leaving 6 bases unmatched. Germline-derived CDR1 and CDR2 are SGDLS and YYNGEE. CDR3 length: 15 amino acids. For the CDR3, the DNA is TGTGCCAGCACAGCACAGGGGAGCTCCTACAATGAGCAGTTCTTC. It yields the protein CASTAQGSSYNEQFF.

This rearrangement joins TRBV4-2 to TRBJ2-5; 7 nucleotides align to TRBD2. Germline CDR1 is LGHNA and CDR2 is YNFKEQ. The ends lost 0 bases at V and 0 bases at J; junction bases unmatched: 7. This CDR3 has 17 residues. The CDR3 DNA reads TGTGCCAGCAGCCAAGATAGGGACGGGGGGAACCAAGAGACCCAGTACTTC. Protein: CASSQDRDGGNQETQYF.

This clone was detected only a few times. The V and J genes are TRBV28 and TRBJ1-1; the D is unclear. The length of the CDR3 is 12 residues. Deletions cut 2 bases from V and 5 bases from J, with 6 bases between. Germline CDR1 and CDR2: MDHEN and SYDVKM. CDR3 amino acids: CASSLSQTEAFF. The CDR3 region has the DNA TGTGCCAGCAGTTTAAGTCAGACTGAAGCTTTCTTT.

There are a few counts of this clone. This sequence joins TRBV7-2 and TRBJ2-7; 10 nucleotides match TRBD1. CDR3 length: 16 residues. Germline values: CDR1 SGHTA, CDR2 FQGNSA. With 4 bases clipped from V and 7 bases from J, the junction kept 13 bases outside the gene matches. The CDR3 DNA reads as TGTGCCAGCAGCTCGGGCGGGGGACAGGGGCTGGGGGAGCAGTACTTC. Encoded protein: CASSSGGGQGLGEQYF.